This is a list of T cell receptor beta chains from one sample in a study of blood T cell repertoires in COVID-19. Sequenced by immunoSEQ multiplex PCR; TCRdb stores in-frame clones only, minus some. Of around 190,000 clones in the sample, 70% to 90% were seen once. The sample taken for sequencing was peripheral blood. These receptors came from a man between 25 and 39 years old with acute or convalescent COVID-19. Each CDR3 is given with its conserved first and last residue. A D gene is named only where the DNA matches it firmly. A row's size may be missing; if present it is once, few, many or a size class.

v_call,clone_size,j_call,cdr3_length,d_call,cdr3_nt,cdr3_aa
TRBV28,-,TRBJ2-2,15,-,TGTGCCAGCAGTCCCCCGGGAGTCCCCGGCGGGGAGCTGTTTTTT,CASSPPGVPGGELFF
TRBV7-9,-,TRBJ1-1,12,-,TGTGCCAGCAACAGACTGAACACTGAAGCTTTCTTT,CASNRLNTEAFF
TRBV6-5,-,TRBJ2-5,13,-,TGTGCCAGCGTAGCAGGGTCCCAAGAGACCCAGTACTTC,CASVAGSQETQYF
TRBV7-9,-,TRBJ1-6,16,-,TGTGCCAGCAGCCATGCCCGGGGAACCCTTAATTCACCCCTCCACTTT,CASSHARGTLNSPLHF
TRBV28,-,TRBJ2-4,14,TRBD1,TGTGCCAGCAGTTTACACGGGACAGTTGCATTTCAGTACTTC,CASSLHGTVAFQYF
TRBV21-1,-,TRBJ2-1,13,-,TGTGCCAGCAGCAAATTAAAGGGGGGGAGGTGGTTCTTC,CASSKLKGGRWFF
TRBV9,-,TRBJ1-5,15,TRBD1,TGTGCCAGCAGCGTAGGACAGGGGGGGAATCAGCCCCAGCATTTT,CASSVGQGGNQPQHF
TRBV25-1,-,TRBJ1-1,12,-,TGTGCCAGCAGCTTTGGGGCCTTTGCAGCTTTCTTT,CASSFGAFAAFF
TRBV7-2,once,TRBJ1-6,13,-,TGTGCCAGCACCCTCCTTATTAATTCACCCCTCCACTTT,CASTLLINSPLHF
TRBV7-2,-,TRBJ1-1,14,-,TGTGCCAGCAGCTCAGGACTTGGGGGCCCTGAAGCTTTCTTT,CASSSGLGGPEAFF
TRBV30,once,TRBJ1-6,13,-,TGTGCCTGGAGTGGCGGTTATGCTTCACCCCTCCACTTT,CAWSGGYASPLHF
TRBV27,-,TRBJ2-1,15,-,TGTGCCAGCAGTACGGGACTCGCTATTTACAATGAGCAGTTCTTC,CASSTGLAIYNEQFF
TRBV5-1,-,TRBJ1-3,15,-,TGCGCCAGCAGCTTGGATCAGGGGTGGTTAAACACCATATATTTT,CASSLDQGWLNTIYF
TRBV6-4,few,TRBJ1-2,17,-,TGTGCCAGCAGTGAGGAACCCGCAGGGGCCTCTAACTATGGCTACACCTTC,CASSEEPAGASNYGYTF
TRBV6-5,-,TRBJ1-1,14,-,TGTGCCAGCAGTTACTCGGGCAGAAACACTGAAGCTTTCTTT,CASSYSGRNTEAFF
TRBV7-9,-,TRBJ2-3,17,TRBD1,TGTGCCAGCAGCACAAGCGGACAGGGGATCGGAACAGATACGCAGTATTTT,CASSTSGQGIGTDTQYF
TRBV7-2,few,TRBJ1-5,16,-,TGTGCCAGCAGCTTAGCAGGGGTACAGATCAATCAGCCCCAGCATTTT,CASSLAGVQINQPQHF
TRBV6-1,-,TRBJ1-1,14,-,TGTGCCAGCAGTGAAGGGGCGTACAACACTGAAGCTTTCTTT,CASSEGAYNTEAFF
TRBV30,-,TRBJ2-6,14,-,TGTGCCTGGAACGGGATGGTCAGGGCCAACGTCCTGACTTTC,CAWNGMVRANVLTF
TRBV12-5,-,TRBJ2-5,17,TRBD2,TGTGCTAGTGCCCCGAGACTAGCGGGGGGCGGAGGAGAGACCCAGTACTTC,CASAPRLAGGGGETQYF
TRBV23-1,once,TRBJ2-1,17,TRBD1,TGCGCCAGCAGTCAACCCCCGACAGGGGGCTCCTACAATGAGCAGTTCTTC,CASSQPPTGGSYNEQFF
TRBV29-1,-,TRBJ1-1,14,-,TGCAGCGTTGGAAACTCAGGGATGAACACTGAAGCTTTCTTT,CSVGNSGMNTEAFF
TRBV2,-,TRBJ2-3,17,TRBD2,TGTGCCAGCAGGGAATCACTAGCGGGGGTTAATACAGATACGCAGTATTTT,CASRESLAGVNTDTQYF
TRBV4-2,many,TRBJ2-7,16,TRBD2,TGTGCCAGCAGCCAAGATTTGACGGGAGGGCCGCACGAGCAGTACTTC,CASSQDLTGGPHEQYF
TRBV7-2,-,TRBJ2-2,18,TRBD2,TGTGCCAGCAGCTTAGTTGGGGTTAGCGGGAGTCTCGGCGGGGAGCTGTTTTTT,CASSLVGVSGSLGGELFF
TRBV30,once,TRBJ1-1,15,-,TGTGCCTGGAGTACTGGGGGCAGCATGAACGCTGAAGCTTTCTTT,CAWSTGGSMNAEAFF
TRBV6-5,-,TRBJ2-7,14,-,TGTGCCAGCAGTTACCGGACTATCTCCTACGAGCAGTACTTC,CASSYRTISYEQYF
TRBV28,-,TRBJ1-1,14,TRBD1,TGTGCCAGCGGAGGGGACAGCGGGAACACTGAAGCTTTCTTT,CASGGDSGNTEAFF
TRBV7-2,-,TRBJ1-6,14,TRBD1,TGTGCCAGCAGCTTGGGGACAGGGGGATCTCCCCTCCACTTT,CASSLGTGGSPLHF
TRBV12-3/TRBV12-4,-,TRBJ1-1,11,-,TGTGCCAGCAGTCGGGACACTGAAGCTTTCTTT,CASSRDTEAFF
TRBV2,-,TRBJ1-1,16,TRBD1,TGTGCCAGCAGAAGAGGGGACAGCCTTATGAACACTGAAGCTTTCTTT,CASRRGDSLMNTEAFF
TRBV5-5,once,TRBJ2-7,15,TRBD1,TGTGCCAGCAGCTCGGGACAGGGTCTACGGTACGAGCAGTACTTC,CASSSGQGLRYEQYF
TRBV10-3,-,TRBJ1-1,14,TRBD1,TGTGCCATCAGGGCTAGACAGGGCAGAACTGAAGCTTTCTTT,CAIRARQGRTEAFF
TRBV19,-,TRBJ1-5,16,-,TGTGCCAGTAGTAGGGTGAGGGATGGAGGCAATCAGCCCCAGCATTTT,CASSRVRDGGNQPQHF
TRBV10-3,-,TRBJ1-1,13,-,TGTGCCATCAGTGAGCGGGGGAACACTGAAGCTTTCTTT,CAISERGNTEAFF
TRBV6-5,-,TRBJ2-7,14,TRBD1,TGTGCCAGCAAACGGACAGGGGCGGCCTACGAGCAGTACTTC,CASKRTGAAYEQYF
TRBV6-5,-,TRBJ2-1,15,TRBD2,TGTGCCAGCGCCCCCCCCACTAGCGGGGGCAAGGAGCAGTTCTTC,CASAPPTSGGKEQFF
TRBV30,-,TRBJ2-2,14,-,TGTGCCTGGAGTGTACGAGGGCACACCGGGGAGCTGTTTTTT,CAWSVRGHTGELFF
TRBV9,-,TRBJ2-2,14,-,TGTGCCAGCAGCGTACAGGGGAACGGCGGGGAGCTGTTTTTT,CASSVQGNGGELFF
TRBV30,-,TRBJ1-1,12,-,TGTGCCTGGAGTGGGCAGTACACTGAAGCTTTCTTT,CAWSGQYTEAFF
TRBV5-5,-,TRBJ1-1,15,TRBD1,TGTGCCAGCAGCTCGACAGGGCGGGTGAACACTGAAGCTTTCTTT,CASSSTGRVNTEAFF
TRBV7-9,-,TRBJ2-7,15,-,TGTGCCAGCAGCTTAGGCTGGGAAAGGGGCTACGAGCAGTACTTC,CASSLGWERGYEQYF
TRBV4-1,-,TRBJ2-2,17,-,TGCGCCAGCAGCCACTCACCGGGACAAATGAACACCGGGGAGCTGTTTTTT,CASSHSPGQMNTGELFF
TRBV7-3,-,TRBJ2-1,15,TRBD2,TGTGCCAGCAGCCCCTGGACTAGCGGTTCCAATGAGCAGTTCTTC,CASSPWTSGSNEQFF
TRBV5-8,-,TRBJ2-6,15,-,TGTGCCAGCAGCTCCCGCTACTCTGGGGCCAACGTCCTGACTTTC,CASSSRYSGANVLTF
TRBV27,-,TRBJ2-2,15,-,TGTGCCAGCAGTTTAGTCGGGATTTCGACCGGGGAGCTGTTTTTT,CASSLVGISTGELFF
TRBV28,-,TRBJ2-1,13,-,TGTGCCAGCAGTTTAACGATCCAGCGGTCGCAGTTCTTC,CASSLTIQRSQFF
TRBV28,-,TRBJ2-5,16,TRBD1,TGTGCCAGCAGTAACTTGGGACAGGGGACTCAAGAGACCCAGTACTTC,CASSNLGQGTQETQYF
TRBV7-9,-,TRBJ2-3,17,-,TGTGCCAGCAGCCGCCAAGGACGGCGGGTTAAGTCAGATACGCAGTATTTT,CASSRQGRRVKSDTQYF
TRBV19,-,TRBJ2-2,16,TRBD1,TGTGCCAGTAGTAAGAGACAGGGGATAAGTACCGGGGAGCTGTTTTTT,CASSKRQGISTGELFF
TRBV28,-,TRBJ1-4,13,TRBD1,TGTGCCAGCAGGACAGGGACTAATGAAAAACTGTTTTTT,CASRTGTNEKLFF
TRBV10-2,few,TRBJ1-1,12,-,TGCGCCACCACGGAGGGTAACACTGAAGCTTTCTTT,CATTEGNTEAFF
TRBV27,-,TRBJ2-7,15,-,TGTGCCAGCAGTTTGAGGGTAGATCCAACCTACGAGCAGTACTTC,CASSLRVDPTYEQYF
TRBV3-1/TRBV3-2,-,TRBJ1-2,15,-,TGTGCCAGCAGCCATCGGTCTAGGGGTTCGTATGGCTACACCTTC,CASSHRSRGSYGYTF
TRBV6-5,-,TRBJ1-6,15,-,TGTGCCAGCAGTTACCTCGGCCAGGGTGATTCACCCCTCCACTTT,CASSYLGQGDSPLHF
TRBV6-6,-,TRBJ1-5,14,-,TGTGCCAGCACCCACAGCACGAGCAATCAGCCCCAGCATTTT,CASTHSTSNQPQHF
TRBV19,-,TRBJ1-2,17,TRBD1,TGTGCCAGTAGTATACCGGGACAGAGATATCATTTCTATGGCTACACCTTC,CASSIPGQRYHFYGYTF
TRBV6-6,-,TRBJ1-5,17,TRBD1,TGTGCCAGCAGTCCGGACAGGGGGCCCTATATCGATCAGCCCCAGCATTTT,CASSPDRGPYIDQPQHF